Each of the 22 T cell receptor beta chains below was sequenced from the same sample in a study of blood T cell repertoires in COVID-19. Some clones are missing from TCRdb's copy, which holds only in-frame ones; the method was immunoSEQ multiplex PCR. The sample lists fewer than 10,000 clones; 70% to 90% were seen once. The sequenced material came from peripheral blood. The receptor set was obtained from a man in his 60s with acute or convalescent COVID-19.

The J gene is TRBJ2-7, the V gene TRBV6-5; 9 bases fit TRBD2. The CDR3 loop spans 14 amino acids. In germline, CDR1 is MNHEY, CDR2 SVGAGI. V lost 7 bases to trimming and J lost 6 bases; unmatched junction nucleotides: 10. This CDR3 reads CASKISGSSVEQYF. CDR3 DNA: TGTGCCAGCAAAATTAGCGGGAGTTCTGTCGAGCAGTACTTC.

This chain uses TRBV27 with TRBJ1-5, with TRBD1 matching 7 bases. With 6 bases clipped from V and 11 bases from J, the junction kept 10 bases outside the gene matches. Germline V lookup: CDR1 MNHEY, CDR2 SMNVEV (reference sequence). CDR3 length: 13 residues. Here the CDR3 DNA reads TGTGCCAGCAGAGTACAGGGGAGTGAGACCCAGCATTTT. This sequence encodes CASRVQGSETQHF.

This chain links TRBV28 with TRBJ1-2, with D tentatively TRBD1 (5 bases). The CDR3 contains 15 residues. The V end lost 7 bases, the J end lost 8 bases, and 23 bases lay between the germline ends. CDR1 and CDR2 (germline): MDHEN, SYDVKM. The CDR3 region is CASTSGTLKAGGYTF. The CDR3 nucleotides read TGTGCCAGCACTTCTGGGACCCTGAAGGCGGGAGGCTACACCTTC.

The chain recombines TRBV5-6 with TRBJ1-4, with D perhaps TRBD1 (5 bases). This CDR3 comprises 15 residues. V was clipped by 4 bases and J by 0 bases, with 10 bases between them. Germline V lookup: CDR1 SGHDT, CDR2 YYEEEE. CDR3 bases: TGTGCCAGCAGCGCCGGACAAGCAACTAATGAAAAACTGTTTTTT. Its translation: CASSAGQATNEKLFF.

The chain joins TRBV4-1 to TRBJ1-4; D is unclear. The CDR3 consists of 15 residues. Germline lookup yields CDR1 MGHRA and CDR2 YSYEKL. The germline V and J ends were trimmed by 1 base and 5 bases, with 11 bases remaining between them. The CDR3 region is CASSQGWAANEKLFF. The CDR3 DNA reads TGCGCCAGCAGCCAAGGCTGGGCAGCAAATGAAAAACTGTTTTTT.

V usage is TRBV28 and J usage is TRBJ1-4; possibly TRBD1 for D (5 bases). V was clipped by 4 bases and J by 0 bases, with 9 bases between them. The CDR3 loop spans 15 amino acids. Germline CDR1 reads MDHEN; CDR2 reads SYDVKM. CDR3 sequence (DNA): TGTGCCAGCAGTTATACGACAGCAACTAATGAAAAACTGTTTTTT. Its protein product is CASSYTTATNEKLFF.

J is TRBJ1-2 and V is TRBV5-1; 7 positions match TRBD1. The CDR3 is 17 residues long. Trimming at V came to 4 bases and at J to 0 bases, leaving 12 bases not matched to a gene. From germline, CDR1 is SGHRS and CDR2 YFSETQ. DNA for the CDR3: TGCGCCAGCAGCCCCGGACAGGTTGCCCAAGCTAACTATGGCTACACCTTC. Translation gives CASSPGQVAQANYGYTF.

This chain joins TRBV19 and TRBJ1-1; 7 bases agree with TRBD1. CDR1 and CDR2 (germline): LNHDA, SQIVND (reference sequence). This CDR3 has 15 amino acids. The trim removed 4 bases at V and 3 bases at J, leaving 8 bases unmatched. CDR3 protein: CASSRPGGIDTEAFF. The CDR3, as DNA: TGTGCCAGTAGTAGACCAGGGGGAATCGACACTGAAGCTTTCTTT.

The chain has TRBV11-2 and TRBJ2-3; the match to TRBD1 covers 8 bases. Germline trimming cut 1 base from V and 4 bases from J; bases unmatched to any gene: 7. This CDR3 spans 16 amino acids. Germline V gene sequence: CDR1 SGHAT, CDR2 FQNNGV. CDR3 in DNA: TGTGCCAGCAGCTTAGTGCGGGGACAGGTGCCAGATACGCAGTATTTT. It translates to CASSLVRGQVPDTQYF.

DNA of the CDR3: TGTGCCAGCACTCTCGGGGGGACTAGCAGAAGCGAGCAGTACTTC. Translating it yields CASTLGGTSRSEQYF. This chain connects TRBV6-4 to TRBJ2-7; TRBD2 matches at 9 bases. Germline trimming cut 7 bases from V and 6 bases from J; bases unmatched to any gene: 13. The CDR3 spans 15 residues. Germline values: CDR1 MRHNA, CDR2 SNTAGT.

The rearrangement uses TRBV6-5 and TRBJ2-6; D uncertain. Trimming left V 5 bases short and J 4 bases short, with 6 bases between. This CDR3 comprises 13 residues. Germline V CDR1 and CDR2: MNHEY, SVGAGI. The CDR3, as DNA: TGTGCCAGCAGTATCTCCGGGGCCAACGTCCTGACTTTC. As protein: CASSISGANVLTF.

The chain joins TRBV10-1 to TRBJ1-4, with 12 nucleotides matching TRBD1. J lost 5 bases, V lost 3 bases, and 22 bases had no gene match. This CDR3 spans 22 amino acids. Germline assignment: CDR1 WNHNN and CDR2 SYGVQD (reference sequence). DNA of the CDR3: TGCGCCAGCAGTGAACGTGGGACAGGGGGCTTACCGAATCGCCGGAGCAATGAAAAACTGTTTTTT. Translated, it gives CASSERGTGGLPNRRSNEKLFF.

The J gene is TRBJ2-1, the V gene TRBV10-2, with a possible D match to TRBD2 (5 bases). There are 11 residues in the CDR3. Germline assignment: CDR1 WSHSY and CDR2 SAAADI. Trimming pared 3 bases from V and 10 bases from J, leaving 7 bases between. The CDR3 loop is CASSEGGEQFF. The DNA for the CDR3 is TGCGCCAGCAGTGAAGGAGGCGAGCAGTTCTTC.

CDR3 nucleotides: TGTGCCAGCAGCGCCGACAGGGCCGACACCGGGGAGCTGTTTTTT. This gives the protein CASSADRADTGELFF. The rearrangement joins TRBV7-9 to TRBJ2-2; 7 nucleotides align to TRBD1. The junction had 6 bases not matched to a gene; V was cut back by 5 bases and J by 3 bases. CDR1 is SEHNR and CDR2 is FQNEAQ in the germline V gene (reference sequence). The CDR3 covers 15 residues.

The chain combines TRBV6-2 or TRBV6-3 with TRBJ1-2; 7 nucleotides line up with TRBD1. The CDR3 is made up of 16 amino acids. Germline V gene data show CDR1 as MNHEY and CDR2 as SVGEGT. J was trimmed by 6 bases and V by 1 base; bases with no gene match: 11. The DNA of the CDR3 is TGTGCCAGCAGTTACTTCTGGCGTGGGACAGAGGATGGCTACACCTTC. This encodes CASSYFWRGTEDGYTF.

The rearrangement joins TRBV10-2 to TRBJ1-5, with D maybe TRBD1 (5 bases). Trimming left V 0 bases short and J 1 base short, with 10 bases between. Per germline, CDR1 WSHSY and CDR2 SAAADI. This CDR3 has 16 residues. As DNA, the CDR3 is TGCGCCAGCAGTGAGTCGCCGGGGGGAAGCAATCAGCCCCAGCATTTT. This translates into CASSESPGGSNQPQHF.

The genes are TRBV6-5 and TRBJ2-5; 7 positions match TRBD2. V shed 5 bases, J shed 1 base, and the junction held 4 bases outside the gene matches. This CDR3 contains 14 residues. CDR1 is MNHEY and CDR2 is SVGAGI in the germline V gene. CDR3 in DNA: TGTGCCAGCAGTAACCTAGCGGTCCAAGAGACCCAGTACTTC. Translated: CASSNLAVQETQYF.

J is TRBJ1-2 and V is TRBV6-5; 7 bases map to TRBD1. From germline, CDR1 is MNHEY and CDR2 SVGAGI. This CDR3 is built from 13 residues. The V segment lost 5 bases and the J segment 2 bases; nucleotides outside the gene matches: 2. CDR3 bases: TGTGCCAGCAGTATGACAGGGAACTATGGCTACACCTTC. The encoded protein is CASSMTGNYGYTF.

V gene TRBV28 combines with J gene TRBJ1-2; D gene ambiguous. The germline CDR1 and CDR2 sequences are MDHEN and SYDVKM. This CDR3 comprises 12 residues. Trimming removed 6 bases at V and 4 bases at J, with 9 bases between. DNA for the CDR3: TGTGCCAGCAGGGCCCCAGGCTATGGCTACACCTTC. It yields the protein CASRAPGYGYTF.

This clone was observed once. CDR3 sequence: CASNRETYSNQPQHF. The DNA for the CDR3 is TGTGCCAGTAACCGGGAAACGTATAGCAATCAGCCCCAGCATTTT. V and J are TRBV19 and TRBJ1-5; no definite D call. The CDR3 length is 15 residues. The V end lost 7 bases, the J end lost 0 bases, and 13 bases lay between the germline ends. Germline assignment: CDR1 LNHDA and CDR2 SQIVND (reference sequence).

The table lists this clone with a count of one. This CDR3 is CASSKHGGCNSPLHF. The CDR3 DNA follows: TGTGCCAGCAGCAAACATGGAGGGTGCAATTCACCCCTCCACTTT. The rearrangement uses TRBV21-1 and TRBJ1-6. TRBV21-1 represents a pseudogene. This CDR3 is 15 amino acids long.

V is TRBV4-2 and J is TRBJ1-4, with D tentatively TRBD1 (6 bases). Germline lookup yields CDR1 LGHNA and CDR2 YNFKEQ. This CDR3 spans 14 amino acids. V was shortened by 4 bases and J by 3 bases, with 9 bases between the two germline ends. The CDR3 DNA sequence: TGTGCCAGCAGCCGAGGGGGGGCTAATGAAAAACTGTTTTTT. Encoded protein: CASSRGGANEKLFF.